A selection of T cell receptor beta chains follows, all from one sample in a study of blood T cell repertoires in COVID-19. Repertoires were generated with immunoSEQ multiplex PCR, while TCRdb's copy carries only in-frame clones and drops some. Among some 21,000 clones listed, roughly 75% were seen once. Material for sequencing was peripheral blood. All receptors come from a human donor in a cohort sampled during active or convalescent COVID-19. Each CDR3 is given with its conserved first and last residue. D genes are given only for firm matches. The size entry is marked missing in some rows and otherwise reads once, few, many or a size class.

clone_size,j_call,d_call,v_call,cdr3_nt,cdr3_aa
NA,TRBJ2-7,TRBD1,TRBV25-1,TGTGCCAGCGCCGACAGGGGCCACGAGCAGTACTTC,CASADRGHEQYF
once,TRBJ2-3,TRBD2,TRBV27,TGTGCCAGCAGTTTCAGGACTAGCGGGAGTCGTCGTGGCACAGATACGCAGTATTTT,CASSFRTSGSRRGTDTQYF
NA,TRBJ1-6,TRBD1,TRBV2,TGTGCCAGCAGTGGACAGGGAGTATGGAATTCACCCCTCCACTTT,CASSGQGVWNSPLHF
NA,TRBJ2-1,NA,TRBV7-2,TGTGCCAGCAGCTTTCAGGGGCGCTACAATGAGCAGTTCTTC,CASSFQGRYNEQFF
NA,TRBJ1-6,NA,TRBV6-5,TGTGCCAGTTCGCCCCACACACCTAATTCACCCCTCCACTTT,CASSPHTPNSPLHF
few,TRBJ1-3,NA,TRBV7-9,TGTGCCAGCAGCTTAGGGACAGAAGGTGGAAACACCATATATTTT,CASSLGTEGGNTIYF
NA,TRBJ1-2,NA,TRBV10-3,TGTGCCATCAGCCGGTGGGGTAAATTTGGACACTACAACTATGGCTACACCTTC,CAISRWGKFGHYNYGYTF
NA,TRBJ1-2,TRBD1,TRBV6-5,TGTGCCACCACAGGGGCGCCCTATGGCTACACCTTC,CATTGAPYGYTF
NA,TRBJ2-5,TRBD2,TRBV28,TGTGCCAGCAGTTTAACTAGCGGGGGTCAAGAGACCCAGTACTTC,CASSLTSGGQETQYF
NA,TRBJ1-1,TRBD1,TRBV4-1,TGCGCCAGCAACCCCTACACCGGGACAGGGGGCTTTGTGAACACTGAAGCTTTCTTT,CASNPYTGTGGFVNTEAFF
NA,TRBJ1-2,TRBD1,TRBV10-2,TGCGCCAGCAGTCCCTACGGGGACAGGCGAGGCTACACCTTC,CASSPYGDRRGYTF
NA,TRBJ1-2,TRBD1,TRBV7-9,TGTGCCAGCAGCTGGACAGGGATCAGATATGGCTACACCTTC,CASSWTGIRYGYTF
NA,TRBJ1-2,TRBD1,TRBV6-2/TRBV6-3,TGTGCCAGCAGTCCACGGACAGGGAGAGGGTTTGGCTACACCTTC,CASSPRTGRGFGYTF
NA,TRBJ2-7,NA,TRBV6-2/TRBV6-3,TGTGCCAGCAGTTACCCCCCCACCCACAGGTTTTTGGGCTACGAGCAGTACTTC,CASSYPPTHRFLGYEQYF
few,TRBJ2-3,NA,TRBV27,TGTGCCAGCAGTTCGGTCCTGAGCAGGGGCACAGATACGCAGTATTTT,CASSSVLSRGTDTQYF
NA,TRBJ2-4,TRBD2,TRBV28,TGTGCCAGCAGTTCTCTACTAGCGGGAGAAAGGGGAAACATTCAGTACTTC,CASSSLLAGERGNIQYF
NA,TRBJ1-1,TRBD1,TRBV18,TGTGCCAGCTCACCCCAACGGCAACAGGGGGCGCGCACTGAAGCTTTCTTT,CASSPQRQQGARTEAFF
NA,TRBJ2-7,TRBD2,TRBV11-2,TGTGCCAGCAGCTCCCCCGGGACTAGCGGCCCCTCCTACGAGCAGTACTTC,CASSSPGTSGPSYEQYF
NA,TRBJ1-6,NA,TRBV27,TGTGCCAGCAGCATCAGTAATTCACCCCTCCACTTT,CASSISNSPLHF
NA,TRBJ1-2,NA,TRBV30,TGTGCCTGGAGCCCGGTCAGGGTCGCTGGCTACACCTTC,CAWSPVRVAGYTF
NA,TRBJ2-1,TRBD1,TRBV29-1,TGCAGCGTTGGGAACAGGGGGCCGTACAATGAGCAGTTCTTC,CSVGNRGPYNEQFF
NA,TRBJ2-3,NA,TRBV9,TGTGCCAGCAGGGGGGGAAGCACAGATACGCAGTATTTT,CASRGGSTDTQYF
NA,TRBJ2-5,NA,TRBV5-1,TGCGCCAGCAGCTTGGCCGGAGGGTGGGAGACCCAGTACTTC,CASSLAGGWETQYF
few,TRBJ1-2,NA,TRBV28,TGTGCCGCCGCAGTGAACTATGGCTACACCTTC,CAAAVNYGYTF
NA,TRBJ1-4,NA,TRBV15,TGTGCCACCAGCAGAGCCCCCTCCGAAAAACTGTTTTTT,CATSRAPSEKLFF
NA,TRBJ2-5,NA,TRBV7-6,TGTGCCAGCTCCCTCCACCCCGTCAGCGCCGGAGGGGAGACCCAGTACTTC,CASSLHPVSAGGETQYF
few,TRBJ2-2,NA,TRBV3-1/TRBV3-2,TGTGCCAGCAGCCAAGAACCGTGGGCTCGGGGCACCGGGGAGCTGTTTTTT,CASSQEPWARGTGELFF
NA,TRBJ2-7,TRBD2,TRBV6-5,TGTGCCAGCAGCATTATAGCGGGGATTAACTACGAGCAGTACTTC,CASSIIAGINYEQYF
few,TRBJ2-3,NA,TRBV14,TGTGCCAGCAGCTCTGAGCGGAATACGCAGTATTTT,CASSSERNTQYF
few,TRBJ1-2,TRBD1,TRBV6-5,TGTGCCAGCAGTTACTCTAGGACAGGGGGAGGCTATGGCTACACCTTC,CASSYSRTGGGYGYTF
NA,TRBJ2-1,TRBD1,TRBV19,TGTGCCAGTAGTATGAGGACAGGGTTAGTGGAGCAGTTCTTC,CASSMRTGLVEQFF
NA,TRBJ2-3,TRBD1,TRBV11-3,TGTGCCAGCAGCTCTGGAGAGACAGGGGGAACCACAGATACGCAGTATTTT,CASSSGETGGTTDTQYF
NA,TRBJ2-1,TRBD2,TRBV7-6,TGTGCCAGCAGCCCAATGGGGGGGAGGCATCGCGAGCAGTTCTTC,CASSPMGGRHREQFF
few,TRBJ2-5,NA,TRBV5-6,TGTGCCAGCAGCTTGGATCTGGGCCAGGAGACCCAGTACTTC,CASSLDLGQETQYF
NA,TRBJ1-1,NA,TRBV6-2/TRBV6-3,TGTGCCAGCAGTTACCAGGGATATGCTTTCTTT,CASSYQGYAFF